This T cell receptor beta chain was identified in a study of blood T cell repertoires in COVID-19. About the research overall: Samples taken during acute and convalescent COVID-19 were collected in the United States, Italy and Spain.

Clones were read by immunoSEQ multiplex PCR, and TCRdb kept only the in-frame ones, dropping some. The data show more than 150,000 clones, with 87% seen just once and around 1% held by the top ten. With 2 bases clipped from V and 5 bases from J, the junction kept 11 bases outside the gene matches. Looked up from germline, CDR1 is SNHLY and CDR2 is FYNNEI. The CDR3 covers 16 residues. The clonotype was recovered from a woman aged 18-35 years who had recovered from COVID-19. The chain recombines TRBV2 with TRBJ2-7; 8 bases line up with TRBD2. The specimen was peripheral blood. CDR3: CASSESLRGGSDEQYF. The CDR3 DNA follows: TGTGCCAGCAGTGAATCCCTCCGGGGGGGAAGCGACGAGCAGTACTTC.